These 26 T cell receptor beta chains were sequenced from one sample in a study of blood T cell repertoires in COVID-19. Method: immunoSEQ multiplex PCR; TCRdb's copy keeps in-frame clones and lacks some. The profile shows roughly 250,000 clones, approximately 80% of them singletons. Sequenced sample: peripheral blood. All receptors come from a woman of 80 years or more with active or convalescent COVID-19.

This chain's CDR3 is CASSRGVSSTPKYF. The DNA of the CDR3 is TGTGCCAGCAGCCGAGGTGTTAGTTCCACCCCTAAGTACTTC. The chain carries TRBV6-5 and TRBJ2-7; D gene uncertain. V was cut by 6 bases and J by 11 bases, with 23 bases left in between. Looked up from germline, CDR1 is MNHEY and CDR2 is SVGAGI. The CDR3 sequence is 14 residues long.

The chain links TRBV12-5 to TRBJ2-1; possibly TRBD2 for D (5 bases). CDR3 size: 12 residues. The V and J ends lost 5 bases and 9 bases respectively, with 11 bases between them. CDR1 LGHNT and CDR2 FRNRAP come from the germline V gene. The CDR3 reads CASGVDYGEQFF. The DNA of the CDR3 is TGTGCTAGTGGTGTCGACTATGGTGAGCAGTTCTTC.

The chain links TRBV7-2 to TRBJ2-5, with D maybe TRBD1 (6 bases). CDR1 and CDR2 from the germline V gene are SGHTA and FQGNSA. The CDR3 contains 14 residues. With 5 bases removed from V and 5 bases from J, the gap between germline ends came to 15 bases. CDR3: CASSPRTARETQYF. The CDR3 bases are TGTGCCAGCAGCCCGAGGACAGCGCGGGAGACCCAGTACTTC.

The CDR3 DNA reads TGCGCCAGCAGCTTGGGAGGGTTGTACAATGAGCAGTTCTTC. As protein: CASSLGGLYNEQFF. The chain joins TRBV5-1 to TRBJ2-1; a weak D match, TRBD2 (5 bases). V was clipped by 0 bases and J by 4 bases, with 8 bases between them. This CDR3 comprises 14 residues. Germline V gives CDR1 SGHRS, CDR2 YFSETQ.

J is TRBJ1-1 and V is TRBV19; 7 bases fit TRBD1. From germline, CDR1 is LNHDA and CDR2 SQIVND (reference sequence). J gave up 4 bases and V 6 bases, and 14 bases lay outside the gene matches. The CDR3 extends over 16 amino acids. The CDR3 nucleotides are TGTGCCAGTAGGAACCCCCCAGGGGGGATGGGCACTGAAGCTTTCTTT. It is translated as CASRNPPGGMGTEAFF.

The CDR3 nucleotides are TGTGCCACCAGTGATACAAAGCGGGGGGGCCCAGATACGCAGTATTTT. Protein product: CATSDTKRGGPDTQYF. The gene calls are TRBV24-1 and TRBJ2-3, with 10 positions matching TRBD2. The CDR3 is made up of 16 amino acids. In germline, CDR1 is KGHDR, CDR2 SFDVKD. The ends lost 3 bases at V and 4 bases at J; junction bases unmatched: 6.

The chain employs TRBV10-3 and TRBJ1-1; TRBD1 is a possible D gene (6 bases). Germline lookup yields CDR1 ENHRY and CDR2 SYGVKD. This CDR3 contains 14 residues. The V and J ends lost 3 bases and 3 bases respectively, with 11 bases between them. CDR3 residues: CAISETGRDTEAFF. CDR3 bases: TGTGCCATCAGTGAAACAGGGAGGGACACTGAAGCTTTCTTT.

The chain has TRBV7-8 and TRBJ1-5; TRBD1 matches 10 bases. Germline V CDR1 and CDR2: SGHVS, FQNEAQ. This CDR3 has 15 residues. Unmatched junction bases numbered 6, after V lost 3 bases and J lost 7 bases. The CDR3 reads CASSLMTGGGQPQHF. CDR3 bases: TGTGCCAGCAGCTTGATGACAGGGGGCGGACAGCCCCAGCATTTT.

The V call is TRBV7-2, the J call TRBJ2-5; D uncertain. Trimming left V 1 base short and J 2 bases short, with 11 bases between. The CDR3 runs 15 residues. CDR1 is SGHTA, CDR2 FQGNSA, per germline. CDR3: CASSLGGSKQETQYF. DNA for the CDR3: TGTGCCAGCAGCTTAGGCGGCAGTAAGCAAGAGACCCAGTACTTC.

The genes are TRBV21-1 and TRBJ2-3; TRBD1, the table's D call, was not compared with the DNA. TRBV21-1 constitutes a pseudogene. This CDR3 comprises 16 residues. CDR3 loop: CASKKGTGGKADTQYF. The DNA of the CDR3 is TGTGCCAGCAAAAAAGGGACAGGGGGGAAGGCAGATACGCAGTATTTT.

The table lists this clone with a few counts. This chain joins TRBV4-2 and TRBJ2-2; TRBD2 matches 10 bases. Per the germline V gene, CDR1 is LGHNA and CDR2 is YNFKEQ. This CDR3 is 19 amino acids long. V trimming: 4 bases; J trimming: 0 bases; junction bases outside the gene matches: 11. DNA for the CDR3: TGTGCCAGCAGCCCTTCCTTATCCGGACTAGCGGCGAACACCGGGGAGCTGTTTTTT. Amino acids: CASSPSLSGLAANTGELFF.

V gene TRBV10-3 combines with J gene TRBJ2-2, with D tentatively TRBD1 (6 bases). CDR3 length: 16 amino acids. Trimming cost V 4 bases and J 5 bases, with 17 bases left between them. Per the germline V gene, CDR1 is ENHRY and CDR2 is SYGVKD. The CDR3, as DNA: TGTGCCATCAGTGGGCCGGGACAAGGTCGGACCGGGGAGCTGTTTTTT. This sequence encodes CAISGPGQGRTGELFF.

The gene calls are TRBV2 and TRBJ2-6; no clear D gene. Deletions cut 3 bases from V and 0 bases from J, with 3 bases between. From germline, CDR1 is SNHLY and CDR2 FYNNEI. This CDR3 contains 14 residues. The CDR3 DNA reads TGTGCCAGCAGTGAGGCCTCTGGGGCCAACGTCCTGACTTTC. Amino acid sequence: CASSEASGANVLTF.

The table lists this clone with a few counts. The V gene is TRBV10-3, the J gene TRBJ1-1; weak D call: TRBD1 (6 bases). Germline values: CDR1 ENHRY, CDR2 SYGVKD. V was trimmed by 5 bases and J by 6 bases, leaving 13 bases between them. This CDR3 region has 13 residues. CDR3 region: CAISPTGIAEAFF. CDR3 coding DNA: TGTGCCATCAGTCCTACAGGGATCGCTGAAGCTTTCTTT.

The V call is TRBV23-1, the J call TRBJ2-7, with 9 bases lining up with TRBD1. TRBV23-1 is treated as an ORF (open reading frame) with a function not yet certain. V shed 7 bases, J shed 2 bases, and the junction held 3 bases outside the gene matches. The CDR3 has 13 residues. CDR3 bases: TGCGCCAGCACGGGACAGGGTACCTACGAGCAGTACTTC. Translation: CASTGQGTYEQYF.

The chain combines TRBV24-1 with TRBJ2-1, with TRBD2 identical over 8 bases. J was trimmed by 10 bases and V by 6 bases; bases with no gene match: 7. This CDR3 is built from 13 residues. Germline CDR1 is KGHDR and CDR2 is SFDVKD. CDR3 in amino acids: CATSPRGLGEQFF. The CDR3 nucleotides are TGTGCCACCAGTCCAAGGGGACTAGGAGAGCAGTTCTTC.

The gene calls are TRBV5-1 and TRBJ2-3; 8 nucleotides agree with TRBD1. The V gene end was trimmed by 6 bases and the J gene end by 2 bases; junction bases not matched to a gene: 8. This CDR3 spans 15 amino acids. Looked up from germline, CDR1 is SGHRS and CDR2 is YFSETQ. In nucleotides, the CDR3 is TGCGCCAGCAATGCCAGGGGGCTTCACACAGATACGCAGTATTTT. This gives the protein CASNARGLHTDTQYF.

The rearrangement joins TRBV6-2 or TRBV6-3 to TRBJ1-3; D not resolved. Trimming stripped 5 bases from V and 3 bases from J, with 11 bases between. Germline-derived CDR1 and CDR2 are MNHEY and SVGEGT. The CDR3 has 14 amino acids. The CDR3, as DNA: TGTGCCAGCAGTCTTGGAGGGATTGGAAACACCATATATTTT. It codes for CASSLGGIGNTIYF.

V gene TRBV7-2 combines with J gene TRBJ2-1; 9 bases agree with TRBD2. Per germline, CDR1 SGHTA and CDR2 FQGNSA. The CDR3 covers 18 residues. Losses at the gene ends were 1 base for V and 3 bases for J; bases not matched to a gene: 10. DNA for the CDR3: TGTGCCAGCAGCTTAGTTGTCCCTAGCGGGATATTCTACAATGAGCAGTTCTTC. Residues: CASSLVVPSGIFYNEQFF.

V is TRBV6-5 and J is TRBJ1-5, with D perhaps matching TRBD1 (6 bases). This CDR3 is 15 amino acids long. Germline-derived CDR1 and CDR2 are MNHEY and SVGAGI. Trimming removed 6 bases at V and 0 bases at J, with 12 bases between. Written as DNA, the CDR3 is TGTGCCAGCAGCGGGACACCGTATAGCAATCAGCCCCAGCATTTT. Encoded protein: CASSGTPYSNQPQHF.

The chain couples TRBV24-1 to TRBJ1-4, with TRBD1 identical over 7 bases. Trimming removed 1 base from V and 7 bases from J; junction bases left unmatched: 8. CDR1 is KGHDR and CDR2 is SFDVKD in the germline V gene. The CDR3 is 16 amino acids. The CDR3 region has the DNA TGTGCCACCAGTGATTTTAAGGGGGCTGGCGGTGAAAAACTGTTTTTT. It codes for CATSDFKGAGGEKLFF.

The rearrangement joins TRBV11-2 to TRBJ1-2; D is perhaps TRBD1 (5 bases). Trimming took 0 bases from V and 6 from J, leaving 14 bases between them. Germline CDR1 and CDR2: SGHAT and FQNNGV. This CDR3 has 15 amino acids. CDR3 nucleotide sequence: TGTGCCAGCAGCTTAGATTATAGGGGTTGGGATGGCTACACCTTC. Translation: CASSLDYRGWDGYTF.

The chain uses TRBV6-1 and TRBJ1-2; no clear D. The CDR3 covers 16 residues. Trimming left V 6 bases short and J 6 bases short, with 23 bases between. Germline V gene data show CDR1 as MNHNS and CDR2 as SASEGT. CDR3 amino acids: CASSERGIHEGNGYTF. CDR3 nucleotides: TGTGCCAGCAGCGAACGCGGGATCCACGAAGGAAATGGCTACACCTTC.

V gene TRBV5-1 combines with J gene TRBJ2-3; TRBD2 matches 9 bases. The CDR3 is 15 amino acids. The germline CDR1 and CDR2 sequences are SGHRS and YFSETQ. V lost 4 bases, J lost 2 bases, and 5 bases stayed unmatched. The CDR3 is CASSTRLAATDTQYF. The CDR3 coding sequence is TGCGCCAGCAGCACTCGACTAGCGGCCACAGATACGCAGTATTTT.

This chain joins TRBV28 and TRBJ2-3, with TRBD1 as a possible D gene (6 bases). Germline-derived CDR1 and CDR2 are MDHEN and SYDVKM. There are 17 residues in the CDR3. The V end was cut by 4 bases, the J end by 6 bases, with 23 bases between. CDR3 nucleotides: TGTGCCAGCAGTTCCTTGACAGGCAGCAGGACCGTGGATACGCAGTATTTT. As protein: CASSSLTGSRTVDTQYF. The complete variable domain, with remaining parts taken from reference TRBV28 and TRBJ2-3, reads DVKVTQSSRYLVKRTGEKVFLECVQDMDHENMFWYRQDPGLGLRLIYFSYDVKMKEKGDIPEGYSVSREKKERFSLILESASTNQTSMYLCASSSLTGSRTVDTQYFGPGTRLTVL.

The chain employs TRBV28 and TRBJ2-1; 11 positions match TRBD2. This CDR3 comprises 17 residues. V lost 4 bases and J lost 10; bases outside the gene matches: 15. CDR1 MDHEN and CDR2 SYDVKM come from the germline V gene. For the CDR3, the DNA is TGTGCCAGCAGTTCCGATATGGGACTAGCGGATCCGCTCGAGCAGTTCTTC. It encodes CASSSDMGLADPLEQFF.